What follows describes a single TCR beta chain. This specimen belongs to a study of Tregs in tolerant kidney transplant recipients. The nonmyeloablative bone marrow transplants came from related graft donors, with transient mixed chimerism. Profiled with immunoSEQ multiplex PCR; TCRdb holds only in-frame clones, not every one. The sample consists of 65,000 or so clones, approximately 89% of them appearing once. This CDR3 has 13 amino acids. The germline V gene encodes CDR1 SGHTA and CDR2 FQGTGA. The germline V and J ends were trimmed by 2 bases and 5 bases, with 9 bases remaining between them. Here the sequenced sample was CD4+ T cells from blood (PBMCs), taken 6 months after the transplant. The chain carries TRBV7-3 and TRBJ2-5; tentative D call: TRBD2 (6 bases). This receptor was identified in a human patient who received a combined kidney and bone marrow transplant. The graft donor may have contributed some T cells. CDR3 in DNA: TGTGCCAGCAGCTTACGTCGGGGGGAGACCCAGTACTTC. It is translated as CASSLRRGETQYF.